A selection of T cell receptor beta chains follows, all from one sample in a study of blood T cell repertoires in COVID-19. Generated by immunoSEQ multiplex PCR, the TCRdb table keeps only in-frame clones and is missing some. The sample shows 140,000 or so clones, over 65% of them seen only once. The material sequenced was peripheral blood. The receptors shown here come from a human donor in a cohort sampled during active COVID-19. Both conserved end residues are trimmed from each CDR3.

v_gene	j_gene	CDR3aa
TRBV30	TRBJ1-4	AWSVLSGGGEKLF
TRBV10-3	TRBJ2-7	ASWTGGSYEQY
TRBV11-3	TRBJ2-5	ASSPGGLGGETQY
TRBV25-1	TRBJ1-2	ASSGRVSGNYGYT
TRBV6-5	TRBJ1-2	ASRIRDREGYT
TRBV6-6	TRBJ1-5	ASSKGQGVGQPQH
TRBV7-9	TRBJ1-2	ASINVRRGRGGYT
TRBV7-2	TRBJ1-2	ASSPGRAGDGYT
TRBV7-2	TRBJ1-3	ASSLGPGNSGNTIY
TRBV6-1	TRBJ1-5	ASSEAFSSSNQPQH
TRBV7-9	TRBJ1-3	ASSLALGQGAFPGNTIY
TRBV29-1	TRBJ2-5	SVEDTGTGGLVSRETQY
TRBV19	TRBJ1-4	ASKTTGTEFEKLF
TRBV19	TRBJ2-3	ASTIGQGGTDTQY
TRBV5-1	TRBJ1-1	ASSPGGTEAF
TRBV6-1	TRBJ2-1	ASSEGNRVNNEQF
TRBV2	TRBJ1-4	ASRGVQFNEKLF
TRBV4-2	TRBJ1-6	ASSQDQRGSNSPLH
TRBV7-9	TRBJ2-7	ASSLASHEQY
TRBV6-5	TRBJ2-5	ASSTPTSGAKTQY
TRBV29-1	TRBJ1-1	SVEQGLNTEAF
TRBV28	TRBJ1-4	ASSSGVEKLF
TRBV19	TRBJ1-1	ASSISRGNTEAF
TRBV5-1	TRBJ1-3	ASSLEEGAGNTIY
TRBV18	TRBJ2-5	ASSSSWRGEETQY
TRBV28	TRBJ2-7	ASSSPQGVYEQY
TRBV2	TRBJ2-2	ASSGGVVSGELF